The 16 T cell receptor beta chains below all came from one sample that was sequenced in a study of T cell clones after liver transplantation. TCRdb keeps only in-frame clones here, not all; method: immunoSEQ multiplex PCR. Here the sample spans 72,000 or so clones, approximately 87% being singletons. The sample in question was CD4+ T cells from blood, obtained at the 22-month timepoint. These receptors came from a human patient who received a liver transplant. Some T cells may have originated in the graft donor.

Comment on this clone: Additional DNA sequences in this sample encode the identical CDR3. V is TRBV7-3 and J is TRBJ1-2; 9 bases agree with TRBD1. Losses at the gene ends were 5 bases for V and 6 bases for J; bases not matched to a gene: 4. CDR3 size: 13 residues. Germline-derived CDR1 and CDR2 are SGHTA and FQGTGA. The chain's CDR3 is CASSLTGGDGYTF. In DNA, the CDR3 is TGTGCCAGCAGCCTGACAGGGGGTGATGGCTACACCTTC.

Here the CDR3 reads CASSLRTGVETQYF. The CDR3 coding sequence is TGTGCCAGCAGTTTAAGGACAGGGGTGGAGACCCAGTACTTC. V gene TRBV28 combines with J gene TRBJ2-5; 9 bases line up with TRBD1. The CDR3 covers 14 residues. The V and J ends lost 2 bases and 5 bases, in that order; junction bases with no gene match: 3. The germline V gene encodes CDR1 MDHEN and CDR2 SYDVKM.

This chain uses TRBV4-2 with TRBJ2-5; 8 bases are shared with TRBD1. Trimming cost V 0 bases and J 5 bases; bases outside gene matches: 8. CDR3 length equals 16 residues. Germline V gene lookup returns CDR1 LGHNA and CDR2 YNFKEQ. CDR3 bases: TGTGCCAGCAGCCAAGATGAAGGACAGGGTGTGGAGACCCAGTACTTC. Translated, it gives CASSQDEGQGVETQYF.

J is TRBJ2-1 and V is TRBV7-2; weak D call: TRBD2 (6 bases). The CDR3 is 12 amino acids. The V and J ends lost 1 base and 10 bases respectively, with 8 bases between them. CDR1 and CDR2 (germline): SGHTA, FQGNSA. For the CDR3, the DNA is TGTGCCAGCAGCTTAGGGACTACCGAGCAGTTCTTC. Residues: CASSLGTTEQFF.

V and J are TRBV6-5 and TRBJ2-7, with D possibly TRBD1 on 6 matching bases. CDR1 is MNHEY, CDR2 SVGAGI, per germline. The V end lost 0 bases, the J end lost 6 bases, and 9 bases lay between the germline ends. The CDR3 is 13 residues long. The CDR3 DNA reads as TGTGCCAGCAGTTACTCTGGGGGCGGCGAGCAGTACTTC. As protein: CASSYSGGGEQYF.

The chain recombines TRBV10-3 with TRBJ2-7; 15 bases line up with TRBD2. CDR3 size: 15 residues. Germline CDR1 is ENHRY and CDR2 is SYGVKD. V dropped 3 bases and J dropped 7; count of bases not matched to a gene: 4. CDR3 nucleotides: TGTGCCATCAGTGAAGGACTAGCGGGGGGGTTAGAGCAGTACTTC. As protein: CAISEGLAGGLEQYF.

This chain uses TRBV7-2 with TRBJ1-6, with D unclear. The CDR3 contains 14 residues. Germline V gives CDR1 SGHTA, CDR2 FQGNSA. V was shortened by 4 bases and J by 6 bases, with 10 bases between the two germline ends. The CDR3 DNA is TGTGCCAGCAGCTCCCCGGTCGGTAATTCACCCCTCCACTTT. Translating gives CASSSPVGNSPLHF.

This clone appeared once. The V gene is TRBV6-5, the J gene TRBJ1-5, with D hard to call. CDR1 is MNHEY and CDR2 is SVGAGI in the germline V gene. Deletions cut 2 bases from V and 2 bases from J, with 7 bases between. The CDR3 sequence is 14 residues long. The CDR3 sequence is CASSYGDGNQPQHF. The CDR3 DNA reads TGTGCCAGCAGTTACGGGGATGGCAATCAGCCCCAGCATTTT.

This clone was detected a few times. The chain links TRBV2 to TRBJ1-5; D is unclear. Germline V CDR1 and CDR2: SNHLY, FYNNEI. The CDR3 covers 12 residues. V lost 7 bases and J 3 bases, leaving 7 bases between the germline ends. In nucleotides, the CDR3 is TGTGCCAGCATGCTTAACAATCAGCCCCAGCATTTT. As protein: CASMLNNQPQHF.

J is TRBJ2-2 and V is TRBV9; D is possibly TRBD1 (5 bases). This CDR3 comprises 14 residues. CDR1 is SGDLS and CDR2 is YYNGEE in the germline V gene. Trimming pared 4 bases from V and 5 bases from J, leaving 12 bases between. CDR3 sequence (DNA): TGTGCCAGCAGCCCGCGGACACGGACCGGGGAGCTGTTTTTT. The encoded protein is CASSPRTRTGELFF. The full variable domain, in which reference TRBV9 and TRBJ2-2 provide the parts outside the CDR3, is DSGVTQTPKHLITATGQRVTLRCSPRSGDLSVYWYQQSLDQGLQFLIQYYNGEERAKGNILERFSAQQFPDLHSELNLSSLELGDSALYFCASSPRTRTGELFFGEGSRLTVL.

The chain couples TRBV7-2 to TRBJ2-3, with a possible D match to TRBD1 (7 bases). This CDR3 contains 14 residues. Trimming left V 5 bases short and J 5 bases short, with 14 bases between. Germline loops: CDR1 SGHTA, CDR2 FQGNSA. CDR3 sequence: CASSGGTVRDTQYF. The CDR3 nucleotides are TGTGCCAGCAGCGGCGGGACAGTGAGAGATACGCAGTATTTT.

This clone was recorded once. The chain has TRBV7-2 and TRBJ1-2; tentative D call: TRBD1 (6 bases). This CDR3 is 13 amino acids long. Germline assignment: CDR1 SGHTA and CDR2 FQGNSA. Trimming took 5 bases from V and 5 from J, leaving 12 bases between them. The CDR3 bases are TGTGCCAGCAGCCCGCGGACAGCATATGGCTACACCTTC. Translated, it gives CASSPRTAYGYTF.

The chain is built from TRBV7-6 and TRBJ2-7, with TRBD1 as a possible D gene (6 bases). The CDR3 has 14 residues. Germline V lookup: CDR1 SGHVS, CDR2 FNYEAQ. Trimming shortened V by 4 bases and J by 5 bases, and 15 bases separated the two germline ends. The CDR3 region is CASSSSTGLDEQYF. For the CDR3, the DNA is TGTGCCAGCAGCTCCTCCACAGGGCTCGACGAGCAGTACTTC.

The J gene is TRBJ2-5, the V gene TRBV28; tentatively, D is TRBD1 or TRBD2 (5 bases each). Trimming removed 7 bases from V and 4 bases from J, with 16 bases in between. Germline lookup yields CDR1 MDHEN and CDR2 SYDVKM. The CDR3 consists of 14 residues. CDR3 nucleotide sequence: TGTGCCAGCACCCCGGGTGGGGACGTAGAGACCCAGTACTTC. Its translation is CASTPGGDVETQYF.

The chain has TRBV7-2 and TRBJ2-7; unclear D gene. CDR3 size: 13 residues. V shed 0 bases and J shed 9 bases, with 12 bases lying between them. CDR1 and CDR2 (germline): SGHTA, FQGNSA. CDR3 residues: CASSLAPSLGQYF. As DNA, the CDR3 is TGTGCCAGCAGCTTAGCCCCCTCCCTCGGGCAGTACTTC.

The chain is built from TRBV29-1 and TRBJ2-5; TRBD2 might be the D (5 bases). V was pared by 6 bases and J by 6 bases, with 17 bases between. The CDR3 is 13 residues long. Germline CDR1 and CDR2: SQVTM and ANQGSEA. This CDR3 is CSVAEAQWKTQYF. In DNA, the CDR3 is TGCAGCGTCGCGGAGGCACAGTGGAAGACCCAGTACTTC.